Listed here are 27 T cell receptor beta chains from one sample, sequenced in a study of T cell responses to AZD1222 COVID-19 vaccine. The method was immunoSEQ multiplex PCR; TCRdb's version includes in-frame clones alone and lacks a portion of them. The sample has some 100,000 clones, 87% seen once. The material sequenced was peripheral blood, taken on day 0 of AZD1222 vaccination. These receptors were collected from an adult in good health.

This clone is a singleton in its sample. V gene TRBV19 combines with J gene TRBJ2-3, with 7 bases fitting TRBD1. The germline gives CDR1 LNHDA, CDR2 SQIVND (reference sequence). V lost 3 bases, J lost 2 bases, and 11 bases stayed unmatched. The CDR3 spans 17 residues. The CDR3 nucleotides read TGTGCCAGTAGTATGGCCCTCGGGACAGCCCACACAGATACGCAGTATTTT. Translation: CASSMALGTAHTDTQYF.

This clone was observed a single time. The chain recombines TRBV6-5 with TRBJ2-1, with D hard to call. Germline V lookup: CDR1 MNHEY, CDR2 SVGAGI. CDR3 size: 11 residues. Trimming left V 8 bases short and J 8 bases short, with 10 bases between. The DNA of the CDR3 is TGTGCCAGCGGTATGATCGATGAGCAGTTCTTC. As protein: CASGMIDEQFF.

The genes are TRBV29-1 and TRBJ2-7; D unclear. The CDR3 is 11 amino acids. The germline V gene encodes CDR1 SQVTM and CDR2 ANQGSEA. Trimming pared 2 bases from V and 4 bases from J, leaving 6 bases between. The CDR3 DNA follows: TGCAGCGTTGAATGGGGTTACGAGCAGTACTTC. It encodes CSVEWGYEQYF.

This clone is a singleton in its sample. In DNA, the CDR3 is TGTGCCTGGAGTGCCGGGACAGGGGGTGAAAAACTGTTTTTT. Protein product: CAWSAGTGGEKLFF. This chain links TRBV30 with TRBJ1-4; 11 bases line up with TRBD1. The ends lost 1 base at V and 7 bases at J; junction bases unmatched: 2. The CDR3 has 14 amino acids. Looked up from germline, CDR1 is GTSNPN and CDR2 is SVGIG (reference sequence).

As to this clone: The junction and the germline gene differ at one end; a read error may be behind it. The chain joins TRBV29-1 to TRBJ2-7, with D unresolved. This CDR3 contains 11 residues. Germline CDR1 reads SQVTM; CDR2 reads ANQGSEA. The CDR3 protein is CSVEDNYEQYF. Written as DNA, the CDR3 is TGCAGCGTAGAAGACAACTACGAGCAGTACTTC.

The CDR3 sequence: CASSLGQGYEAFF. In DNA form, the CDR3 reads TGTGCCAGCAGCTTAGGACAGGGGTATGAAGCTTTCTTT. The chain is built from TRBV7-9 and TRBJ1-1; 8 nucleotides align to TRBD1. Germline V CDR1 and CDR2: SEHNR, FQNEAQ (reference sequence). The CDR3 extends over 13 amino acids. V was clipped by 1 base and J by 7 bases; unmatched bases: 2.

This sequence joins TRBV7-8 and TRBJ1-2, with 9 bases lining up with TRBD1. In germline, CDR1 is SGHVS, CDR2 FQNEAQ. The V segment lost 5 bases and the J segment 3 bases; nucleotides outside the gene matches: 7. The CDR3 sequence is 15 residues long. CDR3 nucleotide sequence: TGTGCCAGCAGCCCCCGGGACAGGGTATACTATGGCTACACCTTC. This translates into CASSPRDRVYYGYTF.

The chain recombines TRBV7-9 with TRBJ2-1, with 7 nucleotides matching TRBD2. From germline, CDR1 is SEHNR and CDR2 FQNEAQ (reference sequence). The junction had 17 bases not matched to a gene; V was cut back by 5 bases and J by 7 bases. This CDR3 spans 17 amino acids. CDR3 coding DNA: TGTGCCAGCAGCCCAAAGCGTCGACTAGCTATGCGGAATGAGCAGTTCTTC. This gives the protein CASSPKRRLAMRNEQFF.

This chain joins TRBV19 and TRBJ2-5; D is unresolved. V was clipped by 4 bases and J by 2 bases, with 8 bases between them. Germline V CDR1 and CDR2: LNHDA, SQIVND (reference sequence). This CDR3 spans 13 amino acids. CDR3 region: CASSNSLQETQYF. The CDR3 DNA follows: TGTGCCAGTAGTAACAGCCTTCAAGAGACCCAGTACTTC.

The chain couples TRBV27 to TRBJ1-4; D remains unclear. This CDR3 region has 13 residues. CDR1 is MNHEY, CDR2 SMNVEV, per germline (reference sequence). V gave up 2 bases and J gave up 8 bases, with 9 bases separating them. The CDR3 sequence: CASSLRGAEKLFF. The CDR3 DNA follows: TGTGCCAGCAGTTTACGGGGAGCCGAAAAACTGTTTTTT.

This chain links TRBV19 with TRBJ2-3; 7 positions match TRBD2. Germline V gene sequence: CDR1 LNHDA, CDR2 SQIVND (reference sequence). This CDR3 is built from 16 residues. Trimming removed 3 bases from V and 0 bases from J; junction bases left unmatched: 6. CDR3 in DNA: TGTGCCAGTAGTATCGTCCTAGCGGCTAGCACAGATACGCAGTATTTT. Translation: CASSIVLAASTDTQYF.

This rearrangement joins TRBV5-4 to TRBJ1-2; 12 bases fit TRBD1. The germline CDR1 and CDR2 sequences are SGHNT and YYREEE (reference sequence). V shed 2 bases, J shed 7 bases, and the junction held 15 bases outside the gene matches. The length of the CDR3 is 18 residues. For the CDR3, the DNA is TGTGCCAGCAGCTTACTGGCGGCCGGGACAGGGGGCTCGGCTGGCTACACCTTC. This encodes CASSLLAAGTGGSAGYTF.

The DNA for the CDR3 is TGTGCTAGTGTCCAGGGCGTGTCGACAGAACCCAATCAGCCCCAGCATTTT. Its translation is CASVQGVSTEPNQPQHF. V gene TRBV12-5 combines with J gene TRBJ1-5; TRBD1 might be the D (5 bases). This CDR3 comprises 17 residues. Germline CDR1 and CDR2: LGHNT and FRNRAP. Trimming took 7 bases from V and 3 from J, leaving 22 bases between them.

The chain couples TRBV24-1 to TRBJ1-2; D unresolved. The CDR3 covers 13 residues. V was clipped by 5 bases and J by 6 bases, with 12 bases between them. Per the germline V gene, CDR1 is KGHDR and CDR2 is SFDVKD. The CDR3 DNA reads as TGTGCCACCAGTGGGATCGAAGGGCATGGCTACACCTTC. Translating it yields CATSGIEGHGYTF.

The chain joins TRBV19 to TRBJ1-1, with D uncertain. The CDR3 contains 14 residues. The V gene's germline CDR1 is LNHDA and CDR2 SQIVND (reference sequence). V lost 7 bases to trimming and J lost 0 bases, with 12 bases between them. CDR3 sequence (DNA): TGTGCCAGTACATTGACGGATTTGAACACTGAAGCTTTCTTT. This encodes CASTLTDLNTEAFF.

The chain combines TRBV7-8 with TRBJ1-2, with D tentatively TRBD1 (6 bases). This CDR3 contains 15 residues. Germline lookup yields CDR1 SGHVS and CDR2 FQNEAQ. The ends were cut back, 2 bases at V and 2 bases at J, with 12 bases in the middle. The CDR3 DNA is TGTGCCAGCAGCTTAACAGGGACGGACAACTATGGCTACACCTTC. Its protein product is CASSLTGTDNYGYTF.

The V and J genes are TRBV2 and TRBJ1-5, with D possibly being TRBD1 (6 bases). Germline lookup yields CDR1 SNHLY and CDR2 FYNNEI. Trimming cost V 6 bases and J 4 bases, with 16 bases left between them. This CDR3 has 15 amino acids. CDR3 loop: CASSASGQINQPQHF. DNA for the CDR3: TGTGCCAGCAGCGCGAGTGGACAGATTAATCAGCCCCAGCATTTT. Together with reference TRBV2 and TRBJ1-5, the CDR3 gives the full variable domain: EPEVTQTPSHQVTQMGQEVILRCVPISNHLYFYWYRQILGQKVEFLVSFYNNEISEKSEIFDDQFSVERPDGSNFTLKIRSTKLEDSAMYFCASSASGQINQPQHFGDGTRLSIL.

This chain uses TRBV3-1 (or the pseudogene TRBV3-2) with TRBJ2-5; D gene uncertain. Germline values: CDR1 LGHDT, CDR2 YNNKEL (reference sequence). The CDR3 length is 17 residues. V was trimmed by 0 bases and J by 2 bases, leaving 16 bases between them. The CDR3 protein is CASSQDNSALVQETQYF. The CDR3 nucleotides read TGTGCCAGCAGCCAAGATAACTCAGCGTTGGTACAAGAGACCCAGTACTTC.

The V gene is TRBV19, the J gene TRBJ1-5; 7 bases map to TRBD1. The ends lost 7 bases at V and 0 bases at J; junction bases unmatched: 9. Germline CDR1 is LNHDA and CDR2 is SQIVND (reference sequence). The CDR3 has 16 amino acids. CDR3 bases: TGTGCCAGTACTACGGCGGACAGGTTTAGCAATCAGCCCCAGCATTTT. Its protein product is CASTTADRFSNQPQHF.

CDR3 sequence reads: CASTRDRGFVGSGANVLTF. The CDR3 DNA sequence: TGTGCCAGCACCCGGGACAGGGGTTTTGTAGGGTCTGGGGCCAACGTCCTGACTTTC. V gene TRBV28 combines with J gene TRBJ2-6; 10 bases are shared with TRBD1. CDR3 size: 19 residues. Germline CDR1 MDHEN, CDR2 SYDVKM. The V and J ends lost 7 bases and 1 base, in that order; junction bases with no gene match: 13.

The gene calls are TRBV7-2 and TRBJ2-7, with TRBD1 matching 7 bases. J lost 3 bases, V lost 5 bases, and 10 bases had no gene match. This CDR3 is 15 amino acids long. The germline CDR1 and CDR2 sequences are SGHTA and FQGNSA. The CDR3 is CASSQRQGSRYEQYF. The DNA of the CDR3 is TGTGCCAGCAGCCAGAGACAGGGTTCCCGCTACGAGCAGTACTTC.

The V and J genes are TRBV6-5 and TRBJ2-4; D possibly matches TRBD1 or TRBD2 (5 bases each). The germline V and J ends were trimmed by 8 bases and 8 bases, with 13 bases remaining between them. This CDR3 has 12 amino acids. Germline V gene sequence: CDR1 MNHEY, CDR2 SVGAGI. The CDR3 coding sequence is TGTGCCAGCTCCGAGGGGCTTGACATTCAGTACTTC. Residues: CASSEGLDIQYF.

V and J are TRBV4-3 and TRBJ1-5; maybe TRBD1 (5 bases). The CDR3 length is 15 residues. V was cut by 0 bases and J by 9 bases, with 15 bases left in between. The V gene's germline CDR1 is LGHNA and CDR2 YSLEER. CDR3 coding DNA: TGCGCCAGCAGCCAAGATAGGGGAAGGGCACGGCCCCAGCATTTT. This codes for CASSQDRGRARPQHF.

This chain connects TRBV5-4 to TRBJ1-2; D ambiguous. This CDR3 is built from 15 residues. V gave up 0 bases and J gave up 0 bases, with 9 bases separating them. Germline CDR1 and CDR2: SGHNT and YYREEE (reference sequence). The CDR3 loop reads CASSLDGSTNYGYTF. The CDR3, as DNA: TGTGCCAGCAGCTTGGACGGCAGTACTAACTATGGCTACACCTTC.

The chain employs TRBV19 and TRBJ2-2, with D perhaps TRBD1 or TRBD2 (6 bases each). Trimming took 2 bases from V and 6 from J, leaving 13 bases between them. Germline lookup yields CDR1 LNHDA and CDR2 SQIVND (reference sequence). The CDR3 consists of 15 residues. CDR3 DNA sequence: TGTGCCAGTAGTATACGAGGAGGGGGGTCCGGGGAGCTGTTTTTT. It specifies CASSIRGGGSGELFF.

CDR3 sequence: CASSLAVGGQETQYF. As DNA, the CDR3 is TGCGCCAGCAGCTTGGCCGTAGGGGGCCAAGAGACCCAGTACTTC. The chain has TRBV5-1 and TRBJ2-5; a possible D gene is TRBD1 (6 bases). V was pared by 0 bases and J by 1 base, with 10 bases between. The CDR3 spans 15 residues. Germline V gives CDR1 SGHRS, CDR2 YFSETQ.

The chain joins TRBV3-1 (or the pseudogene TRBV3-2) to TRBJ2-5; 14 nucleotides line up with TRBD2. The CDR3 is made up of 16 amino acids. Unmatched junction bases numbered 6, after V lost 5 bases and J lost 4 bases. Germline V gene sequence: CDR1 LGHDT, CDR2 YNNKEL (reference sequence). The CDR3 DNA is TGTGCCAGCAGCGGGACTAGCGGGGGCCTCCCAGAGACCCAGTACTTC. Amino acid sequence: CASSGTSGGLPETQYF.